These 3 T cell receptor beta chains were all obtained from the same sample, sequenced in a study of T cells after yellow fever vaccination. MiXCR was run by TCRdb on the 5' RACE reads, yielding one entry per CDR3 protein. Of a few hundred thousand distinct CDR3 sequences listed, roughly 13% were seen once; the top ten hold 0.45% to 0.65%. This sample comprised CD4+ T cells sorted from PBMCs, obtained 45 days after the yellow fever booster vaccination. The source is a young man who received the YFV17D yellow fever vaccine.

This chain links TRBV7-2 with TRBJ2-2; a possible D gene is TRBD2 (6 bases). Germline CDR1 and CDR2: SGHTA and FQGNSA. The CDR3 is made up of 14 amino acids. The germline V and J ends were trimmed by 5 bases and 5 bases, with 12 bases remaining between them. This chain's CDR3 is CASSMGRGTGELFF. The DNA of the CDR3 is TGTGCCAGCAGCATGGGGCGGGGAACCGGGGAGCTGTTTTTT.

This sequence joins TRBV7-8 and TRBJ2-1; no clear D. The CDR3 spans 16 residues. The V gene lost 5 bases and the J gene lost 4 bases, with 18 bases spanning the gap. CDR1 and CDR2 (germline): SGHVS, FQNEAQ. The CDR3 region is CASSTRGLKGYNEQFF. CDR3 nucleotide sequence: TGTGCCAGCAGCACGAGAGGTTTGAAGGGTTACAATGAGCAGTTCTTC. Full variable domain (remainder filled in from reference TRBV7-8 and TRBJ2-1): GAGVSQSPRYKVAKRGQDVALRCDPISGHVSLFWYQQALGQGPEFLTYFQNEAQLDKSGLPSDRFFAERPEGSVSTLKIQRTQQEDSAVYLCASSTRGLKGYNEQFFGPGTRLTVL.

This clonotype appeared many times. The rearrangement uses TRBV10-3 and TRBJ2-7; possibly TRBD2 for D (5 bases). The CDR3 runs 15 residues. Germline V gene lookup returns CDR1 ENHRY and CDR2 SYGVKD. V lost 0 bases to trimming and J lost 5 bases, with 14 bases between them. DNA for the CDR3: TGTGCCATCAGTGAGTCCCCTAGAGGGTTCGACGAGCAGTACTTC. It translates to CAISESPRGFDEQYF.